This record looks at one T cell receptor (beta chain) sequence and its context. Its antigen is unidentified. This sample is drawn from a study of beta chain features in type 1 diabetes. Notes on the study in general: Any role of HLA type in TCRB rearrangement remained unresolved here. cDNA-based sequencing might over-represent cells highly expressing TCR.

Every bit of the isolated RNA underwent reverse transcription, so sequencing read expressed TCRB transcripts. The table came from immunoSEQ multiplex PCR; TCRdb's copy has only in-frame clones and leaves some out. Of fewer than 900,000 clones in the sample, about a sixth were seen once. This CDR3 contains 17 residues. J gave up 5 bases and V 7 bases, and 14 bases lay outside the gene matches. CDR1 ENHRY and CDR2 SYGVKD come from the germline V gene. Sorted populations all had greater than 95% purity. The gene calls are TRBV10-3 and TRBJ2-1; 10 bases line up with TRBD1. Sequencing was performed on naive CD4+ T cells from blood. The clonotype originates from a woman between 18 and 29 years old in good health. The CDR3 spells CAINKHGTGDRNNEQFF. The CDR3 region has the DNA TGTGCCATCAATAAACATGGGACAGGGGATCGAAACAATGAGCAGTTCTTC.